Following are 25 T cell receptor beta chains from one sample sequenced in a study of blood T cells in healthy people across ages. Through a sample-barcoded 5' primer and a J-beta primer mix, a second PCR was run for roughly 7 to 11 cycles. TCRdb fed the 5' RACE reads into MiXCR, producing one record per CDR3 protein. The sample holds about 1.4 million distinct CDR3 sequences; 59% are singletons and the top ten take about 6.3%. Sequencing was performed on blood. The receptors derive from a man younger than 35 in good health.

V is TRBV20-1 and J is TRBJ2-2; D is unclear. With 3 bases removed from V and 0 bases from J, the gap between germline ends came to 8 bases. This CDR3 contains 14 residues. Germline assignment: CDR1 DFQATT and CDR2 SNEGSKA (reference sequence). In DNA form, the CDR3 reads TGCAGTGCTAGTGACCAAACGAACACCGGGGAGCTGTTTTTT. Encoded protein: CSASDQTNTGELFF.

The chain recombines TRBV5-1 with TRBJ2-1; 9 nucleotides align to TRBD2. The trim removed 0 bases at V and 7 bases at J, leaving 8 bases unmatched. The CDR3 is made up of 16 amino acids. CDR1 SGHRS and CDR2 YFSETQ come from the germline V gene. CDR3 DNA sequence: TGCGCCAGCAGCTTGGCCTCGGCTAGCGGGGTAAATGAGCAGTTCTTC. Protein sequence: CASSLASASGVNEQFF.

This clonotype has just a few counts. This chain joins TRBV10-3 and TRBJ2-4; no firm D call. V lost 10 bases and J 2 bases, leaving 9 bases between the germline ends. Germline V gives CDR1 ENHRY, CDR2 SYGVKD. The CDR3 consists of 12 residues. CDR3: CATGESKNIQYF. The CDR3 DNA sequence: TGTGCCACCGGCGAGTCCAAAAACATTCAGTACTTC.

This clonotype came up once. CDR3 loop: CSVPSLAASDTQYF. The CDR3 nucleotides read TGCAGCGTGCCAAGCCTAGCGGCATCAGATACGCAGTATTTT. The V and J genes are TRBV29-1 and TRBJ2-3, with TRBD2 identical over 7 bases. CDR3 size: 14 residues. The junction had 10 bases not matched to a gene; V was cut back by 6 bases and J by 4 bases. The germline V gene has CDR1 SQVTM and CDR2 ANQGSEA.

The chain combines TRBV7-9 with TRBJ2-5; D remains unclear. Germline CDR1 and CDR2: SEHNR and FQNEAQ (reference sequence). The length of the CDR3 is 13 residues. Trimming shortened V by 5 bases and J by 7 bases, and 14 bases separated the two germline ends. CDR3 region: CASSQPTRGTQYF. CDR3 in DNA: TGTGCCAGCAGCCAACCGACTCGTGGGACCCAGTACTTC.

The V gene is TRBV4-1, the J gene TRBJ1-4, with unresolved D. Germline V gene sequence: CDR1 MGHRA, CDR2 YSYEKL. The V end was cut by 0 bases, the J end by 0 bases, with 8 bases between. This CDR3 is 16 amino acids long. DNA of the CDR3: TGCGCCAGCAGCCAAGATCGGACTCCAACTAATGAAAAACTGTTTTTT. Protein: CASSQDRTPTNEKLFF.

This chain joins TRBV5-1 and TRBJ2-5, with D possibly TRBD2 on 6 matching bases. Gene TRBJ2-7 matches the end of the DNA better, so the J call may be wrong. The CDR3 sequence is 14 residues long. Germline V lookup: CDR1 SGHRS, CDR2 YFSETQ. In nucleotides, the CDR3 is TGCGCCAGCACCCCTGGAGGGGCCTTCTACGAGCAGTACTTC. Translating it yields CASTPGGAFYEQYF.

This clonotype was seen a few times. The chain uses TRBV4-3 and TRBJ1-2, with a tentative D call TRBD1 (5 bases). Germline V gene sequence: CDR1 LGHNA, CDR2 YSLEER. The V end lost 1 base, the J end lost 5 bases, and 11 bases lay between the germline ends. The CDR3 loop spans 14 amino acids. The CDR3 DNA sequence: TGCGCCAGCAGCCAAGTAGGGGTGGGGTATGGCTACACCTTC. Its protein product is CASSQVGVGYGYTF.

In this sample, this clonotype turned up once. The chain carries TRBV10-3 and TRBJ1-1; D might be TRBD1 (5 bases). The germline V gene has CDR1 ENHRY and CDR2 SYGVKD. The ends were cut back, 10 bases at V and 3 bases at J, with 15 bases in the middle. CDR3 length equals 13 residues. CDR3 DNA sequence: TGTGCCACCACGGGGGAATCGGACACTGAAGCTTTCTTT. Residues: CATTGESDTEAFF.

This clonotype was counted a few times. The chain combines TRBV28 with TRBJ2-1, with 7 bases fitting TRBD2. Trimming at V came to 5 bases and at J to 10 bases, leaving 2 bases not matched to a gene. Germline CDR1 is MDHEN and CDR2 is SYDVKM. The CDR3 spans 11 residues. The CDR3 here is CASSRGGEQFF. The CDR3 bases are TGTGCCAGCAGTAGGGGAGGGGAGCAGTTCTTC.

This clonotype has a handful of counts. The gene calls are TRBV6-5 and TRBJ1-2; D might be TRBD1 (6 bases). Germline V gene lookup returns CDR1 MNHEY and CDR2 SVGAGI. The CDR3 length is 16 residues. Trimming took 0 bases from V and 2 from J, leaving 13 bases between them. The DNA of the CDR3 is TGTGCCAGCAGTTACTCGGTCGGACAGTTCAACTATGGCTACACCTTC. Translated, it gives CASSYSVGQFNYGYTF.

The gene calls are TRBV6-1 and TRBJ1-1; perhaps TRBD1 as D (5 bases). In germline, CDR1 is MNHNS, CDR2 SASEGT. CDR3 length: 13 amino acids. V was trimmed by 6 bases and J by 10 bases, leaving 18 bases between them. The CDR3 DNA reads TGTGCCAGCAGCGGTAACAGGAATTCTGTAGCTTTCTTT. The encoded protein is CASSGNRNSVAFF.

As to this clonotype: Germline and junction disagree at one end, which may indicate a read error. The rearrangement links TRBV29-1 to TRBJ2-6; 10 bases line up with TRBD1. Germline V gives CDR1 SQVTM, CDR2 ANQGSEA. This CDR3 has 19 residues. The CDR3 nucleotides read TGCAGCGTTGGGGGAAGGGGACAGGGGAAATTCTCTGGGGTCAACGTCCTGACTTTC. Encoded protein: CSVGGRGQGKFSGVNVLTF.

This clonotype has only one observation. This chain connects TRBV6-5 to TRBJ2-3; D gene uncertain. The CDR3 spans 14 residues. V was shortened by 5 bases and J by 7 bases, with 16 bases between the two germline ends. Germline CDR1 and CDR2: MNHEY and SVGAGI. The CDR3 protein is CASSPRSATHTQYF. The CDR3 region has the DNA TGTGCCAGCAGTCCTAGGAGCGCTACGCATACGCAGTATTTT.

In the case of this clonotype: Germline is not matched at one junction end, which may reflect a read error. The gene calls are TRBV29-1 and TRBJ2-1; the D gene is possibly TRBD2 (6 bases). Germline V gene data show CDR1 as SQVTM and CDR2 as ANQGSEA. The CDR3 spans 12 residues. CDR3 protein: CSVEAGVNGQFF. In DNA form, the CDR3 reads TGCAGCGTTGAAGCGGGGGTCAATGGGCAGTTCTTC.

V usage is TRBV6-2 or TRBV6-3 and J usage is TRBJ2-3; D is possibly TRBD1 (6 bases). Germline values: CDR1 MNHEY, CDR2 SVGEGT. The CDR3 is made up of 16 amino acids. V dropped 0 bases and J dropped 6 bases, with 16 bases sitting between them. CDR3 DNA sequence: TGTGCCAGCAGTTACTCAGGGGACCACAGGGCGGATACGCAGTATTTT. This encodes CASSYSGDHRADTQYF.

J is TRBJ2-1 and V is TRBV20-1; TRBD2 aligns across 9 bases. CDR1 is DFQATT, CDR2 SNEGSKA, per germline (reference sequence). The CDR3 has 17 amino acids. Trimming removed 2 bases from V and 7 bases from J; junction bases left unmatched: 15. The CDR3 bases are TGCAGTGCTAGATTTTCCTATGGGCTAGCGGGGCAAAATGAGCAGTTCTTC. Amino acid sequence: CSARFSYGLAGQNEQFF.

Details on this clonotype: A junction end diverges from the germline sequence, so it may reflect a read error. The chain combines TRBV5-6 with TRBJ2-5; tentative D call: TRBD2 (6 bases). Germline values: CDR1 SGHDT, CDR2 YYEEEE. The CDR3 has 14 amino acids. The DNA for the CDR3 is TGTGTCAGCAGTGTGTACGGGGGCCAAGAGACCCAGTACTTC. Residues: CVSSVYGGQETQYF.

The V gene is TRBV20-1, the J gene TRBJ2-4, with 9 bases identical to TRBD1. The CDR3 has 13 amino acids. Per the germline V gene, CDR1 is DFQATT and CDR2 is SNEGSKA (reference sequence). V trimming: 6 bases; J trimming: 16 bases; junction bases outside the gene matches: 16. The CDR3 is CSALTPGQGIFYF. The CDR3 bases are TGCAGTGCACTAACACCGGGACAGGGAATTTTTTACTTC.

This clonotype has a single count. The rearrangement uses TRBV29-1 and TRBJ2-3, with 8 positions matching TRBD2. Losses at the gene ends were 5 bases for V and 5 bases for J; bases not matched to a gene: 9. Germline lookup yields CDR1 SQVTM and CDR2 ANQGSEA. This CDR3 is built from 14 residues. The CDR3 here is CSVLMRGVGDTQYF. The CDR3 bases are TGCAGCGTTTTAATGCGGGGGGTCGGAGATACGCAGTATTTT.

DNA for the CDR3: TGTGCCAGCAGCTTAGAAGTGACAGGGGCCCAGTACTTC. The encoded protein is CASSLEVTGAQYF. The chain couples TRBV11-2 to TRBJ2-5; TRBD1 agrees at 8 bases. The V and J ends lost 0 bases and 9 bases, in that order; junction bases with no gene match: 3. The CDR3 is 13 residues long. Germline CDR1 is SGHAT and CDR2 is FQNNGV.

In this sample, this clonotype turned up a few times. The rearrangement joins TRBV29-1 to TRBJ2-5, with D possibly matching TRBD2 (6 bases). V lost 4 bases, J lost 5 bases, and 23 bases lay in between. The CDR3 length is 16 residues. Germline values: CDR1 SQVTM, CDR2 ANQGSEA. CDR3 sequence reads: CSVVDSGDSLSETQYF. In nucleotides, the CDR3 is TGCAGCGTTGTTGATAGCGGAGACTCACTATCCGAGACCCAGTACTTC.

V usage is TRBV6-1 and J usage is TRBJ2-7; D not resolved. The DNA end is more similar to TRBJ2-4, so the J call may be wrong. There are 14 residues in the CDR3. CDR1 and CDR2 from the germline V gene are MNHNS and SASEGT. In DNA, the CDR3 is TGTGCCAGCAGTGAAGCGCTTCCCCCAAACATTCAGTACTTC. Amino acid sequence: CASSEALPPNIQYF.

The chain joins TRBV7-2 to TRBJ2-7, with 7 bases that match TRBD2. Losses at the gene ends were 5 bases for V and 3 bases for J; bases not matched to a gene: 7. The CDR3 spans 14 residues. Germline CDR1 reads SGHTA; CDR2 reads FQGNSA. In DNA form, the CDR3 reads TGTGCCAGCAGCCTTAGCGGGTCAGTCTACGAGCAGTACTTC. Translation: CASSLSGSVYEQYF.

V is TRBV29-1 and J is TRBJ2-7; 8 bases agree with TRBD1. After removal of 4 bases from V and 3 bases from J, the junction contained 5 bases not matched to a gene. The CDR3 length is 13 residues. Germline V lookup: CDR1 SQVTM, CDR2 ANQGSEA. The CDR3, as DNA: TGCAGCGTTGGGGCCGGACAGGGCTACGAGCAGTACTTC. Translation gives CSVGAGQGYEQYF.